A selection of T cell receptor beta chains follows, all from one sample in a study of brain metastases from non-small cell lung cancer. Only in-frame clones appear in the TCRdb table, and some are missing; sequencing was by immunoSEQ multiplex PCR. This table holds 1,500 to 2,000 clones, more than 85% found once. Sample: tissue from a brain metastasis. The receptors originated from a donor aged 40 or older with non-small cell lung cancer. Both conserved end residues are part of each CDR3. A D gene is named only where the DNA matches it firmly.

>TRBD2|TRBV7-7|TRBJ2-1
TGTGCCAGCAGCCCGGGTTATGGTAGCGGGGCATACAATGAGCAGTTCTTC
CASSPGYGSGAYNEQFF
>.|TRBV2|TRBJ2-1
TGTGCCAGCAGTGAAGGACCACATGGGTACAATGAGCAGTTCTTC
CASSEGPHGYNEQFF
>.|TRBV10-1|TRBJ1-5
TGCGCCAGCAGCCAGGGTACGGATCAGCCCCAGCATTTT
CASSQGTDQPQHF
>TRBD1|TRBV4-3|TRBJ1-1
TGCGCCAGCAGCTCGGGACAGACTGAAGCTTTCTTT
CASSSGQTEAFF
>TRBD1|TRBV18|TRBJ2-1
TGTGCCAGCTCATCCTCAGGGGACAGGGGAGGCAATGAGCAGTTCTTC
CASSSSGDRGGNEQFF
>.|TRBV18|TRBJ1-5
TGTGCCAGCTCACCAGAGGCGGGGGACGGAGGTCAGCCCCAGCATTTT
CASSPEAGDGGQPQHF
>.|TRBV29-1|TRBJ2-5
TGCAGCGTTGAAGCCAAAGATTTGGGAGAGACCCAGTACTTC
CSVEAKDLGETQYF
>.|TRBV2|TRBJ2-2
TGTGCCAGCAGACGGGGAGCCGGAACCGGGGAGCTGTTTTTT
CASRRGAGTGELFF
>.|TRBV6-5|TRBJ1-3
TGTGCCAGCAGTTACTCACTGGGGGCAGGTGGAAACACCATATATTTT
CASSYSLGAGGNTIYF
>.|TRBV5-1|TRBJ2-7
TGCGCCAGCAGCTTTCAATCCGGGACGGCTTACTCCTACGAGCAGTACTTC
CASSFQSGTAYSYEQYF
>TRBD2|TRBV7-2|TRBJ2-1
TGTGCCAGCAGCCCGGGACTAGCGGGGGTAACTGAGCAGTTCTTC
CASSPGLAGVTEQFF
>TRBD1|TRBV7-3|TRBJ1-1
TGTGCCAGCAGCATAAAGACAGGGGAGGGTACTGAAGCTTTCTTT
CASSIKTGEGTEAFF
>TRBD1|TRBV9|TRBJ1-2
TGTGCCAGCGGCGGGACAGGGGGCTTATGGGGCTACACCTTC
CASGGTGGLWGYTF
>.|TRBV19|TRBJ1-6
TGTGCCAGTAGTATTATCGGTGCGCCCCTCCACTTT
CASSIIGAPLHF
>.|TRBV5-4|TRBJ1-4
TGTGCCAGCAGCTTTTGGAATAGTGAAAAACTGTTTTTT
CASSFWNSEKLFF
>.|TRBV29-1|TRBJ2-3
TGCAGCGTGGAGGGGGGATGGGGCACAGATACGCAGTATTTT
CSVEGGWGTDTQYF
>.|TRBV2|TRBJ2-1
TGTGCCAGCAGGGAGAGGTCGGGGGAGCAGTTCTTC
CASRERSGEQFF
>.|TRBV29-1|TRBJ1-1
TGCAGCGTTGAATTTTTGGGACAAGGCCCACCGACGATGAACACTGAAGCTTTCTTT
CSVEFLGQGPPTMNTEAFF
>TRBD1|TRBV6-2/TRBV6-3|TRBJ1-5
TGTGCCAGCAGCAGGGGGACAGGGGGAGCTGGCAATCAGCCCCAGCATTTT
CASSRGTGGAGNQPQHF
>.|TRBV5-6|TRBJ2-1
TGTGCCAGCAGCTTTGAAGGCCGTCCGTCCTACAATGAGCAGTTCTTC
CASSFEGRPSYNEQFF
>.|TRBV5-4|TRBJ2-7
TGTGCCAGCAGCCCGAGTGGGGGCGCGGTCGTCTTCTACGAGCAGTACTTC
CASSPSGGAVVFYEQYF
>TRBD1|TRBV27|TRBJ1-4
TGTGCCAGCAGTTTATTACTCCCCTACCCGGACAGGGTGGGGGTTGAAAAACTGTTTTTT
CASSLLLPYPDRVGVEKLFF
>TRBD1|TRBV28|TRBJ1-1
TGTGCCAGCAGCCAGACACAGGGGAGCAACACTGAAGCTTTCTTT
CASSQTQGSNTEAFF
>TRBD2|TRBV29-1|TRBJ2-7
TGCAGCGTCGGGGGGGTGGGGGGCTACGAGCAGTACTTC
CSVGGVGGYEQYF
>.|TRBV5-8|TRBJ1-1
TGTGCCAGCAGCTTCCTGGGTATAAACACTGAAGCTTTCTTT
CASSFLGINTEAFF
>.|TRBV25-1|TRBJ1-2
TGTGCCAGCAGTGGTCAGATTCTAGAATATGGCTACACCTTC
CASSGQILEYGYTF
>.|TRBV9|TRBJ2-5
TGTGCCAGCAGCGTAGGAGGGGGTCGGGAGACCCAGTACTTC
CASSVGGGRETQYF
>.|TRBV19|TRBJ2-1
TGTGCCACCTCTTATTACAATGAGCAGTTCTTC
CATSYYNEQFF
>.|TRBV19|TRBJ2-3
TGTGCCAGTAGTGACCAGGGGCTAGATACGCAGTATTTT
CASSDQGLDTQYF
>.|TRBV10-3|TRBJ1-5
TGTGCCATCAGTGATTTCCACTCAGGGAATCAGCCCCAGCATTTT
CAISDFHSGNQPQHF
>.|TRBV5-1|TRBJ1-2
TGCGCCAGCAGCCAAGGGGATAACTATGGCTACACCTTC
CASSQGDNYGYTF